This is a list of T cell receptor beta chains from one sample in a study of T cell responses to AZD1222 COVID-19 vaccine. Clones were read by immunoSEQ multiplex PCR, and TCRdb kept only the in-frame ones, dropping some. The profile shows approximately 110,000 clones, nearly 90% of them singletons. Sample: peripheral blood, taken 28 days after the second AZD1222 dose. These receptors originate from an adult who received the AZD1222 COVID-19 vaccine. Both conserved end residues are part of each CDR3. A D gene is named only where the DNA matches it firmly.

v_call	d_call	cdr3_aa
TRBV7-9	NA	CASSFPPGIYEQYF
TRBV4-3	TRBD2	CASSKGLAGVYEQYF
TRBV28	TRBD1	CASSLFQGVRYNSPLHF
TRBV28	NA	CASSHPRANTGELFF
TRBV2	TRBD1	CASGRQGQTNEKLFF
TRBV28	TRBD1	CASRGQGATNEKLFF
TRBV6-5	NA	CASSYSAGSGETQYF
TRBV18	TRBD2	CASSPLPGQGGLAGNNEQFF
TRBV6-2/TRBV6-3	NA	CASSGLHLSQPQHF
TRBV5-1	NA	CASSLDAGNNQPQHF
TRBV4-1	NA	CASSLVDSSGNTIYF
TRBV3-1/TRBV3-2	NA	CASSAFSGELFF